This T cell receptor (beta chain) came from a study of blood T cell repertoires in COVID-19. In germline, CDR1 is SGHNT, CDR2 YYREEE (reference sequence). Trimming removed 2 bases from V and 1 base from J, with 13 bases in between. The CDR3 consists of 16 residues. Original methodology: Researchers report that nucleated cell counts were estimated from reference gene primer amplification. Sequencing used immunoSEQ multiplex PCR; TCRdb keeps in-frame clones, though not all of them. V, J and clone size reflect that table, while D and trimming were determined from the DNA. The table shows more than 250,000 clones, with around 88% occurring only once.

This clonotype was sampled from a woman aged 30 to 39 with COVID-19, enrolled during active disease. The V gene is TRBV5-4, the J gene TRBJ2-4; D is undetermined. Sequencing was done on a sample of peripheral blood. CDR3 loop: CASSLTPREAKNIQYF. The CDR3 coding sequence is TGTGCCAGCAGCTTAACCCCCCGCGAGGCCAAAAACATTCAGTACTTC.